Reported below is one T cell receptor (beta chain). This specimen belongs to a study of T cell changes during pregnancy in multiple sclerosis. TCRdb's table, derived via immunoSEQ multiplex PCR, lists solely in-frame clones and lacks some. The table lists 35,000 to 40,000 clones, approximately 88% of them singletons, with 1.2% in the top ten. This material consisted of CD4+ T cells from peripheral blood mononuclear cells, taken before pregnancy. The TCR comes from a female donor with multiple sclerosis, enrolled in a pregnancy study.

CDR3 DNA: TGCAGCGTGGGACTTCTTTCAGATACGCAGTATTTT. Its protein is CSVGLLSDTQYF. The chain has TRBV29-1 and TRBJ2-3; D perhaps matches TRBD2 (6 bases). The CDR3 totals 12 residues. Trimming shortened V by 6 bases and J by 4 bases, and 11 bases separated the two germline ends. CDR1 is SQVTM, CDR2 ANQGSEA, per germline.